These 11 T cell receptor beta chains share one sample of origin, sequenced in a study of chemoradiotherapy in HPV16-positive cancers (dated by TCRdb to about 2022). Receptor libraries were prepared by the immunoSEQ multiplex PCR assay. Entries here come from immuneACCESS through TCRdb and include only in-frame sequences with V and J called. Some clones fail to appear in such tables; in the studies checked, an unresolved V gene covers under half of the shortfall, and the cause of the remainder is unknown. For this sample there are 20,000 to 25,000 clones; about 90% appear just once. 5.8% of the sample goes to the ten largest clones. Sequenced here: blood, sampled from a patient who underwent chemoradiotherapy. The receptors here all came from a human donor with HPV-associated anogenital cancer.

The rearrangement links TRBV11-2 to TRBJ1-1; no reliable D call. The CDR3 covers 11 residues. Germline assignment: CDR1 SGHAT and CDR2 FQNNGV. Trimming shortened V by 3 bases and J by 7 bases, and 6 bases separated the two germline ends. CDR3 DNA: TGTGCCAGCAGCTTGCAGTTTGAAGCTTTCTTT. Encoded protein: CASSLQFEAFF.

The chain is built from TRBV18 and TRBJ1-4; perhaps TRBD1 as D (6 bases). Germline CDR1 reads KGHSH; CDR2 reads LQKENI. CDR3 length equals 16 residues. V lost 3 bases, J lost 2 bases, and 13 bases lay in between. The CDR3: CASSPQGTPTNEKLFF. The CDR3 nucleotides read TGTGCCAGCTCACCTCAGGGGACCCCTACTAATGAAAAACTGTTTTTT.

The CDR3 DNA is TGCAGCGTTGAAGGCGACACAGATACGCAGTATTTT. The encoded protein is CSVEGDTDTQYF. This rearrangement joins TRBV29-1 to TRBJ2-3; no firm D call. The CDR3 loop spans 12 amino acids. The germline V and J ends were trimmed by 1 base and 2 bases, with 4 bases remaining between them. CDR1 is SQVTM, CDR2 ANQGSEA, per germline.

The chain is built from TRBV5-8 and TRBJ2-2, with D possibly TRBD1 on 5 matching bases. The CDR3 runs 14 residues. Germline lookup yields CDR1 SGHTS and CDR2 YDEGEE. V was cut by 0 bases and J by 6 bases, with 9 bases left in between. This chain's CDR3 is CASSLARAAGELFF. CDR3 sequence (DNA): TGTGCCAGCAGCTTGGCCAGGGCCGCCGGGGAGCTGTTTTTT.

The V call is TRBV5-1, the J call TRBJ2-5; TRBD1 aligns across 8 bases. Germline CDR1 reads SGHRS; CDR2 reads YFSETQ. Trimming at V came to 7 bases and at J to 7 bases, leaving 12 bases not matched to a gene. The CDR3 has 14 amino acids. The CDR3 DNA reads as TGCGCCAGCGAACAGGACAGGGCCTCCGGGACCCAGTACTTC. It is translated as CASEQDRASGTQYF.

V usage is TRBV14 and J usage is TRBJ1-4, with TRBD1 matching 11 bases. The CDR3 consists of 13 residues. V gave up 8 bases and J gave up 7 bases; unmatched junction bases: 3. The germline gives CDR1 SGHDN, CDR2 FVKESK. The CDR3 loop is CASGQGAGEKLFF. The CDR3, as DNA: TGTGCCAGCGGACAGGGGGCGGGTGAAAAACTGTTTTTT.

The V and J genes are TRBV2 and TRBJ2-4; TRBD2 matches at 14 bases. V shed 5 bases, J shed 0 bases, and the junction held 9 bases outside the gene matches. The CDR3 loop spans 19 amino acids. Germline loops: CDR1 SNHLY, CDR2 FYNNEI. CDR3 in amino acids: CASSPPTSGGALAKNIQYF. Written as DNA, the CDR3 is TGTGCCAGCAGTCCCCCGACTAGCGGGGGGGCGCTAGCCAAAAACATTCAGTACTTC.

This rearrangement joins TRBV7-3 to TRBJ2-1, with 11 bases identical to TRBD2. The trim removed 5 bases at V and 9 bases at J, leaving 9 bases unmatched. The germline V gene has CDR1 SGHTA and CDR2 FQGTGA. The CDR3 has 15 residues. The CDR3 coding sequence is TGTGCCAGCAGCCCGGGGGGACTAGCGGAAATTGAGCAGTTCTTC. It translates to CASSPGGLAEIEQFF.

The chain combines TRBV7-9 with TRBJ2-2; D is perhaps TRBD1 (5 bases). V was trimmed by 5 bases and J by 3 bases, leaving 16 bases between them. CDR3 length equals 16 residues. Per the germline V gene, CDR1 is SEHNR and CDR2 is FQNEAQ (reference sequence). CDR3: CASSQKAGIDTGELFF. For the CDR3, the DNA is TGTGCCAGCAGCCAAAAGGCAGGGATCGACACCGGGGAGCTGTTTTTT.

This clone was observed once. The chain's CDR3 is CASSYVRTSGGSGELFF. The CDR3 DNA reads as TGTGCCAGCAGCTACGTACGGACTAGCGGGGGGTCCGGGGAGCTGTTTTTT. The chain has TRBV11-2 and TRBJ2-2; TRBD2 matches at 14 bases. There are 17 residues in the CDR3. CDR1 SGHAT and CDR2 FQNNGV come from the germline V gene. The V segment lost 4 bases and the J segment 6 bases; nucleotides outside the gene matches: 7.

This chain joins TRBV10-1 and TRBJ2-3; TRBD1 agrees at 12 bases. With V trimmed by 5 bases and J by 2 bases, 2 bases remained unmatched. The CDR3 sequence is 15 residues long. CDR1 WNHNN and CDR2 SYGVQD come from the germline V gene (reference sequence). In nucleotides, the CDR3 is TGCGCCAGCAGTTGGGACAGGGGGCTCACAGATACGCAGTATTTT. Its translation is CASSWDRGLTDTQYF.